This T cell receptor beta chain was retrieved from a study of CD8+ T cells in alopecia areata. Study findings and constraints: Mice showed clearer TCR sharing than patients did, a gap that was possibly HLA-related. Across lesional scalp, and particularly alopecia totalis/universalis, clonality surpassed that of normal scalp. When scalp samples are sequenced, resident alphabeta T cells of normal skin are also captured.

This clone was seen only a few times. Its specificity is not known. V was shortened by 0 bases and J by 6 bases, with 14 bases between the two germline ends. The CDR3 sequence is 15 residues long. In germline, CDR1 is MNHEY, CDR2 SVGAGI. The sorting of PBMCs gave CD4+ and CD8+ T cells. RNA was isolated and reverse transcribed to cDNA, the sequencing template. Profiling relied on immunoSEQ multiplex PCR, and the TCRdb table lists in-frame clones only, not all of them. The table has 100,000 to 150,000 clones, 58% seen once. This sequence was found in a human donor with alopecia areata. The chain uses TRBV6-5 and TRBJ1-2, with D tentatively TRBD1 (5 bases). The source material was CD4+ T cells sorted from blood, sampled at week 0. The CDR3 here is CASSYSGIGVDGYTF. DNA of the CDR3: TGTGCCAGCAGTTACTCAGGGATAGGGGTGGATGGCTACACCTTC.